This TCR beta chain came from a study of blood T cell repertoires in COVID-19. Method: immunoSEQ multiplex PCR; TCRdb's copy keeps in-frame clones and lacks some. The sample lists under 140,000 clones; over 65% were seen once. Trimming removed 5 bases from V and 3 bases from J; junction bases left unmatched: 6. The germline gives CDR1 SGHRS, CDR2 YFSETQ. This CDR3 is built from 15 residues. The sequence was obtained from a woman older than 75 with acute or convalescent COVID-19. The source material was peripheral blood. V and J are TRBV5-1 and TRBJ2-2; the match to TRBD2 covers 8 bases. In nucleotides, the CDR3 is TGCGCCAGCAGTCCCTCACTAGCGGACACCGGGGAGCTGTTTTTT. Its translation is CASSPSLADTGELFF. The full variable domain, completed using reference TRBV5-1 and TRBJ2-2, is KAGVTQTPRYLIKTRGQQVTLSCSPISGHRSVSWYQQTPGQGLQFLFEYFSETQRNKGNFPGRFSGRQFSNSRSEMNVSTLELGDSALYLCASSPSLADTGELFFGEGSRLTVL.